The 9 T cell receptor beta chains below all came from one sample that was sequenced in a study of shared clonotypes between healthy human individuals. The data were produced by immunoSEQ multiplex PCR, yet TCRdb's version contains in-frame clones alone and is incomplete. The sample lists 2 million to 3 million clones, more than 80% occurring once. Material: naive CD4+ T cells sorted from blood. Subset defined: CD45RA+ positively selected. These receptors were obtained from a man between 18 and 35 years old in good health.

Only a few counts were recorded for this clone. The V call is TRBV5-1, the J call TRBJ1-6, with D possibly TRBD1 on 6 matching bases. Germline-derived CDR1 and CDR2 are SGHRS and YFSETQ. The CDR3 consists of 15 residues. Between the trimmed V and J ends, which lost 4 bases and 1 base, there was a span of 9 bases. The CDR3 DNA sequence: TGCGCCAGCAGCGACACAGGGTCCTATAATTCACCCCTCCACTTT. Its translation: CASSDTGSYNSPLHF.

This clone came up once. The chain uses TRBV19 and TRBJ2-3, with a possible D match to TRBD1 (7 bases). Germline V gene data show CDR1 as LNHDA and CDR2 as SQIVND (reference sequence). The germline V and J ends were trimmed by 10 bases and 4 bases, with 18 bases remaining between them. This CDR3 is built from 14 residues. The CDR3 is CATRGRGSPDTQYF. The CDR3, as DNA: TGTGCCACGCGGGGCAGGGGGTCCCCAGATACGCAGTATTTT.

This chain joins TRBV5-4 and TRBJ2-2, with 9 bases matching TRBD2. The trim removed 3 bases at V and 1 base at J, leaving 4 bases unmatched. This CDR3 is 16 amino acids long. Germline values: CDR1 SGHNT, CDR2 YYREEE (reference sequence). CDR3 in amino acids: CASSSRLAENTGELFF. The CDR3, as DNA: TGTGCCAGCAGCTCCAGACTAGCGGAGAACACCGGGGAGCTGTTTTTT.

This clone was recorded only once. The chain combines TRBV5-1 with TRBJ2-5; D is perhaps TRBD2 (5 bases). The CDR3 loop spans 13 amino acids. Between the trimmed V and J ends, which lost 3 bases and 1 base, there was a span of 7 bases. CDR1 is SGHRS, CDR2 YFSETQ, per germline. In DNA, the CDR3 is TGCGCCAGCAGCTCGAGGGTCCAAGAGACCCAGTACTTC. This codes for CASSSRVQETQYF.

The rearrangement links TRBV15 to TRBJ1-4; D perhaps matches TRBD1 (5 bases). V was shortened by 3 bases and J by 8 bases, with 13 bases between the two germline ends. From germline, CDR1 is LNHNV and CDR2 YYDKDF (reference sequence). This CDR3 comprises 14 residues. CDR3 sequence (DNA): TGTGCCACCAGCAGGGGACGGCAGGAGGAAAAACTGTTTTTT. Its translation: CATSRGRQEEKLFF. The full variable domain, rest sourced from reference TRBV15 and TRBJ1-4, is DAMVIQNPRYQVTQFGKPVTLSCSQTLNHNVMYWYQQKSSQAPKLLFHYYDKDFNNEADTPDNFQSRRPNTSFCFLDIRSPGLGDTAMYLCATSRGRQEEKLFFGSGTQLSVL.

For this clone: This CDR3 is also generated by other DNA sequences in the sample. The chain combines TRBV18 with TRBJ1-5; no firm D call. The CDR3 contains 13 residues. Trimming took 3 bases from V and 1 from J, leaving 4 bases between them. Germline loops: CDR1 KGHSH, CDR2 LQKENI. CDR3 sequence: CASSPGSNQPQHF. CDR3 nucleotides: TGTGCCAGCTCACCTGGGAGCAATCAGCCCCAGCATTTT.

CDR3 nucleotide sequence: TGTGCCAGCAGCTTTCCAGGGACGAACACCGGGGAGCTGTTTTTT. Protein: CASSFPGTNTGELFF. This chain links TRBV5-4 with TRBJ2-2; possibly TRBD1 for D (5 bases). The CDR3 has 15 residues. Trimming pared 2 bases from V and 0 bases from J, leaving 8 bases between. Germline assignment: CDR1 SGHNT and CDR2 YYREEE (reference sequence). Together with reference TRBV5-4 and TRBJ2-2, the CDR3 gives the full variable domain: ETGVTQSPTHLIKTRGQQVTLRCSSQSGHNTVSWYQQALGQGPQFIFQYYREEENGRGNFPPRFSGLQFPNYSSELNVNALELDDSALYLCASSFPGTNTGELFFGEGSRLTVL.

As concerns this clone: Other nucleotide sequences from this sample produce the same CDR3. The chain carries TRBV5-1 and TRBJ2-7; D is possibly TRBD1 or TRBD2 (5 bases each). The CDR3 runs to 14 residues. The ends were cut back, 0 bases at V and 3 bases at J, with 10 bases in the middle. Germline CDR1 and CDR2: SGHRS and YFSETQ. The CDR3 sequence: CASSLVPGSYEQYF. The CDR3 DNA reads TGCGCCAGCAGCTTGGTTCCAGGGAGCTACGAGCAGTACTTC.

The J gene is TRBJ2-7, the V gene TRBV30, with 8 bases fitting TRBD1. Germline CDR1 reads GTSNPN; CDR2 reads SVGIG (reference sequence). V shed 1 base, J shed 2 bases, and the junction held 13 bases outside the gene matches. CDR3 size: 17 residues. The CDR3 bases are TGTGCCTGGAGTGACCTCATTTCGAGACAGGGGACCTACGAGCAGTACTTC. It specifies CAWSDLISRQGTYEQYF.